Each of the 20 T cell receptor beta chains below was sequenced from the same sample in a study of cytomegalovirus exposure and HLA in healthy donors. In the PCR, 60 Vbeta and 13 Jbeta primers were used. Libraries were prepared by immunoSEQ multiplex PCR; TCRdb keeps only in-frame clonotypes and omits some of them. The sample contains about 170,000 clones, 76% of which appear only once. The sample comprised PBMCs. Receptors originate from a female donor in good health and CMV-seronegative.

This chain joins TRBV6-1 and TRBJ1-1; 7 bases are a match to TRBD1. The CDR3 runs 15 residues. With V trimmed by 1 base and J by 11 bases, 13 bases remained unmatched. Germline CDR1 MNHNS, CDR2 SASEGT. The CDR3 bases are TGTGCCAGCAGTGAAGGGTCGGCAGGGGGTCTAACGGCTTTCTTT. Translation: CASSEGSAGGLTAFF.

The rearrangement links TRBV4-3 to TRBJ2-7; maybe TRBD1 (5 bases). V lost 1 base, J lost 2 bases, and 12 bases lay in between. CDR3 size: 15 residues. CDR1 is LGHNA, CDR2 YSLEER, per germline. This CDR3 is CASSQVGRPAYEQYF. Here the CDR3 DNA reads TGCGCCAGCAGCCAAGTGGGGCGGCCCGCCTACGAGCAGTACTTC.

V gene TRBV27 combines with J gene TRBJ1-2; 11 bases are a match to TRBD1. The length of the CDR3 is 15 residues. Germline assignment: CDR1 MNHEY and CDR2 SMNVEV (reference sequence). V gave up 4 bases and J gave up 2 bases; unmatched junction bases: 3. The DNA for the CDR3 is TGTGCCAGCAGTTATAGGACAGGGGGCAACTATGGCTACACCTTC. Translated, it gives CASSYRTGGNYGYTF.

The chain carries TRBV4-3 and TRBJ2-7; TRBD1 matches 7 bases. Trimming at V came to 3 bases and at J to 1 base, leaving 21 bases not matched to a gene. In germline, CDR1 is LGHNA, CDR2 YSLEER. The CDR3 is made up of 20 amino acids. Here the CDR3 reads CASSHPRDSQNQLGSYEQYF. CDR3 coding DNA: TGCGCCAGCAGCCACCCCCGGGACAGCCAAAACCAACTAGGATCCTACGAGCAGTACTTC.

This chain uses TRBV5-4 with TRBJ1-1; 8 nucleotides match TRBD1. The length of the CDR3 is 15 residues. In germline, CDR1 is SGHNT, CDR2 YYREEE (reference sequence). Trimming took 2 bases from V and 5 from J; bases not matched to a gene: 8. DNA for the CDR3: TGTGCCAGCAGCTTCATGGACAGGGCCGGAACTGAAGCTTTCTTT. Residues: CASSFMDRAGTEAFF. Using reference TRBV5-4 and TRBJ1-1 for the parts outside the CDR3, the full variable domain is ETGVTQSPTHLIKTRGQQVTLRCSSQSGHNTVSWYQQALGQGPQFIFQYYREEENGRGNFPPRFSGLQFPNYSSELNVNALELDDSALYLCASSFMDRAGTEAFFGQGTRLTVV.

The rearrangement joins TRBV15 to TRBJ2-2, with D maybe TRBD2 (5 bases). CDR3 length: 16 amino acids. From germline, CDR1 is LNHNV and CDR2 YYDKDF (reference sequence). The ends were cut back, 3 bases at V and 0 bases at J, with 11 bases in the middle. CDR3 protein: CATSRSYGTNTGELFF. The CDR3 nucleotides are TGTGCCACCAGCAGGAGTTACGGGACGAACACCGGGGAGCTGTTTTTT.

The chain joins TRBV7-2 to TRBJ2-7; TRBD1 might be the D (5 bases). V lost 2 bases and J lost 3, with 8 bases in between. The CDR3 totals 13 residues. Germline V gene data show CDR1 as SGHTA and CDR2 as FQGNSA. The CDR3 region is CASSLQGFYEQYF. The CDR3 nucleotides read TGTGCCAGCAGCTTACAGGGATTCTACGAGCAGTACTTC. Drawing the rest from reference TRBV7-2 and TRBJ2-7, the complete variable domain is GAGVSQSPSNKVTEKGKDVELRCDPISGHTALYWYRQSLGQGLEFLIYFQGNSAPDKSGLPSDRFSAERTGGSVSTLTIQRTQQEDSAVYLCASSLQGFYEQYFGPGTRLTVT.

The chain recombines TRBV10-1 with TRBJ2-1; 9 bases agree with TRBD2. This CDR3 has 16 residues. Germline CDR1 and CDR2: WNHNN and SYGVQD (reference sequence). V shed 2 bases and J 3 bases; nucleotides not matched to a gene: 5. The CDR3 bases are TGCGCCAGCAGTGAGGCTAGCGGGATAAACTACAATGAGCAGTTCTTC. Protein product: CASSEASGINYNEQFF.

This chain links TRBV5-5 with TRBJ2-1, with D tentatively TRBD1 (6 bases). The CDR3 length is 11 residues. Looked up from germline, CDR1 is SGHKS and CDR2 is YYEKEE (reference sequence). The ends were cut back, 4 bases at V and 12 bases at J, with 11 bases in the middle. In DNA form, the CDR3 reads TGTGCCAGCAGCAACAGGGCGACGCAGTTCTTC. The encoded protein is CASSNRATQFF.

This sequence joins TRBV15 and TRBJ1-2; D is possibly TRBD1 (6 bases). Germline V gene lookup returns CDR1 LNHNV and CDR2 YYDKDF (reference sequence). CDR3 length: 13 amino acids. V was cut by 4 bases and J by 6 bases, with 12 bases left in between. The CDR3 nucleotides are TGTGCCACCAGCACCACAGGGTATAATGGCTACACCTTC. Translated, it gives CATSTTGYNGYTF.

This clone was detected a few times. CDR3 sequence (DNA): TGTGCCAGCAGCTTAGGAGTTAGCGGGGGCTACAATGAGCAGTTCTTC. It codes for CASSLGVSGGYNEQFF. The chain combines TRBV11-3 with TRBJ2-1; 9 bases match TRBD2. CDR1 is SGHNT, CDR2 YENEEA, per germline. V dropped 1 base and J dropped 3; count of bases not matched to a gene: 4. This CDR3 region has 16 residues.

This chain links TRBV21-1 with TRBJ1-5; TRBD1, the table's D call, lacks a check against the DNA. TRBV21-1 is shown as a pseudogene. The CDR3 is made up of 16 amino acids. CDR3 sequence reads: CASSKKGGQSNQPQHF. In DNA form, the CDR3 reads TGTGCCAGCAGCAAAAAGGGGGGACAGAGCAATCAGCCCCAGCATTTT.

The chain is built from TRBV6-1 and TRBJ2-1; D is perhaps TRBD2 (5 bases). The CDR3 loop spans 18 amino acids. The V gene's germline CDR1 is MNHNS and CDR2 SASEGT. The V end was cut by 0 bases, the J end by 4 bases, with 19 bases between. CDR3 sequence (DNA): TGTGCCAGCAGTGAAGCGACCGATCGAGGACTTTCATACAATGAGCAGTTCTTC. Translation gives CASSEATDRGLSYNEQFF.

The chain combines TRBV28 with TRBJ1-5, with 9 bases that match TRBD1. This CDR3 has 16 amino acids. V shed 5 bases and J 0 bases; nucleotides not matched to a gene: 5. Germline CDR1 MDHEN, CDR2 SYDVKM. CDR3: CASSTGTGYSNQPQHF. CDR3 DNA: TGTGCCAGCAGTACCGGGACAGGGTATAGCAATCAGCCCCAGCATTTT.

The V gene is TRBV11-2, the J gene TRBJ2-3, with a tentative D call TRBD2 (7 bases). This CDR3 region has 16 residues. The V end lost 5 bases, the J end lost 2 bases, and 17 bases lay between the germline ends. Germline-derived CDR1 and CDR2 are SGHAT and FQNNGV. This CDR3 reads CASSKREGDLTDTQYF. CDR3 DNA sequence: TGTGCCAGCAGCAAGAGGGAGGGGGACCTCACAGATACGCAGTATTTT.

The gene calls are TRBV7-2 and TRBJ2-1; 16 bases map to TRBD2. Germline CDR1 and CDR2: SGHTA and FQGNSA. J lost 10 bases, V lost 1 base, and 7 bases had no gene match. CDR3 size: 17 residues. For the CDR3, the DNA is TGTGCCAGCAGCTTAGAGGGACTAGCGGGGGGGCGTTACGAGCAGTTCTTC. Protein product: CASSLEGLAGGRYEQFF.

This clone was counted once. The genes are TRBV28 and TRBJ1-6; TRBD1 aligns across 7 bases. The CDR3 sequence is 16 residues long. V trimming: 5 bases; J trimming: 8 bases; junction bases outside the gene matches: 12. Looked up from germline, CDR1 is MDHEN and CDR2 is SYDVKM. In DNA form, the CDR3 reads TGTGCCAGCAGTCCCCCCTGGGCAGGGACAGATTCACCCCTCCACTTT. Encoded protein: CASSPPWAGTDSPLHF. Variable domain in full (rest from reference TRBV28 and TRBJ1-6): DVKVTQSSRYLVKRTGEKVFLECVQDMDHENMFWYRQDPGLGLRLIYFSYDVKMKEKGDIPEGYSVSREKKERFSLILESASTNQTSMYLCASSPPWAGTDSPLHFGNGTRLTVT.

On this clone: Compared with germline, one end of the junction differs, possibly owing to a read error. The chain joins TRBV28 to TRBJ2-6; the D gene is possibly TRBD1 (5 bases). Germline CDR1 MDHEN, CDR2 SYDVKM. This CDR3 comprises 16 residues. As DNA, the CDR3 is TGTGCCAGCCTCTCCCCCAGGGCCGGTGGGGCCAACGGCCTGACTTTC. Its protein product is CASLSPRAGGANGLTF.

CDR3 in amino acids: CATSKEGSRGGNEQFF. The DNA for the CDR3 is TGTGCCACCTCGAAGGAAGGCTCCCGGGGTGGCAATGAGCAGTTCTTC. The chain is built from TRBV6-6 and TRBJ2-1; D perhaps matches TRBD2 (5 bases). The CDR3 covers 16 residues. The V and J ends lost 10 bases and 6 bases respectively, with 25 bases between them. Germline CDR1 is MNHNY and CDR2 is SVGAGI (reference sequence).

CDR3 region: CASSIAISGANVLTF. DNA of the CDR3: TGTGCCAGTAGTATTGCGATCTCTGGGGCCAACGTCCTGACTTTC. The rearrangement links TRBV19 to TRBJ2-6; D unresolved. Germline V gene lookup returns CDR1 LNHDA and CDR2 SQIVND (reference sequence). CDR3 length: 15 residues. V lost 3 bases and J lost 0, with 6 bases in between.